Below are 26 T cell receptor beta chains sequenced from a single sample in a study of cytomegalovirus exposure and HLA in healthy donors. Both 60 Vbeta primers and 13 Jbeta primers went into the PCR. Here immunoSEQ multiplex PCR was the method, and the copy in TCRdb shows in-frame clones only, minus some. The repertoire includes about 200,000 clones, 75% to 90% of them detected once, and approximately 0.31% sits in the top ten. Sequenced: PBMCs. The receptors were sampled from a woman between 25 and 40 years old in good health and CMV-seronegative.

This chain joins TRBV11-2 and TRBJ2-7, with 7 bases matching TRBD1. Germline CDR1 SGHAT, CDR2 FQNNGV. This CDR3 region has 16 residues. Trimming removed 5 bases from V and 6 bases from J; junction bases left unmatched: 16. Here the CDR3 reads CASSVTGTRIFGEQYF. DNA of the CDR3: TGTGCCAGCAGCGTGACAGGGACACGGATTTTTGGCGAGCAGTACTTC.

The V call is TRBV11-2, the J call TRBJ2-1, with TRBD1 as a possible D gene (6 bases). Deletions cut 2 bases from V and 6 bases from J, with 8 bases between. CDR1 is SGHAT, CDR2 FQNNGV, per germline. CDR3 length: 13 residues. This CDR3 reads CASSLNRVNEQFF. The DNA of the CDR3 is TGTGCCAGCAGCTTAAACAGGGTCAATGAGCAGTTCTTC.

V gene TRBV11-2 combines with J gene TRBJ2-7, with D perhaps matching TRBD1 (6 bases). V lost 3 bases and J lost 7, with 10 bases in between. The germline V gene has CDR1 SGHAT and CDR2 FQNNGV. The CDR3 is 12 residues long. The CDR3 is CASSFAGDEQYF. The DNA of the CDR3 is TGTGCCAGCAGCTTTGCAGGGGATGAGCAGTACTTC.

The genes are TRBV6-6 and TRBJ2-5, with 8 positions matching TRBD2. V shed 0 bases, J shed 4 bases, and the junction held 4 bases outside the gene matches. Per germline, CDR1 MNHNY and CDR2 SVGAGI (reference sequence). The CDR3 sequence is 15 residues long. CDR3 region: CASSYSSLAGETQYF. DNA of the CDR3: TGTGCCAGCAGTTACTCGAGTCTAGCGGGAGAGACCCAGTACTTC.

The CDR3 is CASSLGPSGEQFF. In DNA, the CDR3 is TGTGCCAGCAGCTTGGGCCCCTCGGGAGAGCAGTTCTTC. The rearrangement links TRBV11-3 to TRBJ2-1; D is perhaps TRBD2 (5 bases). The CDR3 covers 13 residues. Per germline, CDR1 SGHNT and CDR2 YENEEA. V lost 3 bases and J 10 bases, leaving 13 bases between the germline ends.

This clone showed up just a few times. The gene calls are TRBV1 and TRBJ2-5; the table's TRBD1 call for D was not verified on the DNA. TRBV1 is tagged as a pseudogene. This CDR3 spans 16 amino acids. The CDR3 sequence is CTSSRNRGQQEETQYF. The CDR3 bases are TGCACCAGCAGCCGGAACAGGGGGCAGCAGGAGGAGACCCAGTACTTC.

The V call is TRBV28, the J call TRBJ1-2; the match to TRBD1 covers 7 bases. The CDR3 extends over 14 amino acids. CDR1 and CDR2 (germline): MDHEN, SYDVKM. The ends lost 5 bases at V and 5 bases at J; junction bases unmatched: 8. The chain's CDR3 is CASSDRARGYGYTF. The CDR3 nucleotides read TGTGCCAGCAGTGACAGGGCCCGAGGTTATGGCTACACCTTC.

This chain uses TRBV28 with TRBJ2-1, with TRBD2 matching 14 bases. V lost 6 bases and J lost 6; bases outside the gene matches: 10. Germline CDR1 MDHEN, CDR2 SYDVKM. This CDR3 is built from 17 residues. The CDR3 spells CASRATSGGAGFNEQFF. The CDR3 region has the DNA TGTGCCAGCAGAGCGACTAGCGGGGGGGCCGGTTTCAATGAGCAGTTCTTC.

The rearrangement links TRBV21-1 to TRBJ2-7; whether TRBD1, the table's D call, matches the DNA was not checked. TRBV21-1 is termed a pseudogene. This CDR3 is 13 amino acids long. Written as DNA, the CDR3 is TGTGCCAGCAGCCCGGAACAGGGCCACGAGCAGTACTTC. Translation gives CASSPEQGHEQYF.

This clone has a single count. At the DNA level, this CDR3 is encoded by other sequences in the same sample as well. This chain uses TRBV9 with TRBJ2-1, with D perhaps matching TRBD2 (6 bases). The V gene lost 0 bases and the J gene lost 4 bases, with 8 bases spanning the gap. The germline V gene encodes CDR1 SGDLS and CDR2 YYNGEE. The CDR3 covers 14 residues. CDR3 sequence (DNA): TGTGCCAGCAGCGTAGGCGGGAATTACAATGAGCAGTTCTTC. This translates into CASSVGGNYNEQFF.

This rearrangement joins TRBV6-1 to TRBJ1-1; D possibly corresponds to TRBD1 (6 bases). Deletions cut 6 bases from V and 3 bases from J, with 8 bases between. The CDR3 consists of 12 residues. Per germline, CDR1 MNHNS and CDR2 SASEGT. The chain's CDR3 is CASRTGDTEAFF. The DNA of the CDR3 is TGTGCCAGCAGGACAGGTGACACTGAAGCTTTCTTT.

The chain has TRBV28 and TRBJ1-2; 7 bases agree with TRBD1. This CDR3 is built from 12 residues. V gave up 11 bases and J gave up 2 bases; unmatched junction bases: 5. Germline CDR1 is MDHEN and CDR2 is SYDVKM. The CDR3 spells CAVLTGNYGYTF. Here the CDR3 DNA reads TGTGCCGTATTGACAGGGAACTATGGCTACACCTTC.

The J gene is TRBJ2-3, the V gene TRBV5-6; 8 bases fit TRBD2. V was pared by 1 base and J by 0 bases, with 4 bases of the junction left unmatched. Germline values: CDR1 SGHDT, CDR2 YYEEEE. CDR3 length: 16 amino acids. Here the CDR3 reads CASSLRTSISTDTQYF. CDR3 DNA sequence: TGTGCCAGCAGCTTGCGGACTAGCATTAGCACAGATACGCAGTATTTT.

CDR3 sequence (DNA): TGTGCCAGCAGTGCAATACTAGATGGGGATACGCAGTATTTT. It specifies CASSAILDGDTQYF. The chain couples TRBV6-1 to TRBJ2-3; D may be TRBD2 (5 bases). This CDR3 has 14 residues. Germline V CDR1 and CDR2: MNHNS, SASEGT. V lost 4 bases, J lost 6 bases, and 14 bases lay in between.

The chain recombines TRBV14 with TRBJ2-7, with 7 bases lining up with TRBD1. Germline lookup yields CDR1 SGHDN and CDR2 FVKESK. V gave up 1 base and J gave up 2 bases; unmatched junction bases: 2. CDR3 length: 14 amino acids. The CDR3 DNA reads TGTGCCAGCAGCCAAGCCGGGACAGCCTACGAGCAGTACTTC. Its translation: CASSQAGTAYEQYF. Drawing the rest from reference TRBV14 and TRBJ2-7, the complete variable domain is EAGVTQFPSHSVIEKGQTVTLRCDPISGHDNLYWYRRVMGKEIKFLLHFVKESKQDESGMPNNRFLAERTGGTYSTLKVQPAELEDSGVYFCASSQAGTAYEQYFGPGTRLTVT.

This clone is a singleton in its sample. The chain carries TRBV28 and TRBJ1-2; TRBD1 aligns across 12 bases. This CDR3 is 18 amino acids long. The germline gives CDR1 MDHEN, CDR2 SYDVKM. Trimming at V came to 1 base and at J to 4 bases, leaving 10 bases not matched to a gene. The DNA of the CDR3 is TGTGCCAGCAGTTTATTGGGACAGGGGGCCCAAGGCTCCTATGGCTACACCTTC. Translated: CASSLLGQGAQGSYGYTF.

The chain employs TRBV28 and TRBJ2-5, with 9 bases that match TRBD1. TRBJ2-7 explains the end of the DNA better; the J call may be wrong. The CDR3 contains 15 residues. Germline V gives CDR1 MDHEN, CDR2 SYDVKM. The CDR3 DNA is TGTGCCAGCACATTCTCTGGACAGGGGAGGTACGAGCAGTACTTC. Encoded protein: CASTFSGQGRYEQYF.

This chain uses TRBV7-9 with TRBJ2-7; 12 nucleotides match TRBD1. V lost 5 bases, J lost 4 bases, and 12 bases stayed unmatched. The germline CDR1 and CDR2 sequences are SEHNR and FQNEAQ (reference sequence). This CDR3 is built from 17 residues. CDR3 sequence reads: CASSSSPGTGGSYEQYF. CDR3 sequence (DNA): TGTGCCAGCAGCAGCAGCCCGGGGACAGGGGGCTCGTACGAGCAGTACTTC.

The chain uses TRBV4-1 and TRBJ2-7; TRBD2 matches 10 bases. Unmatched junction bases numbered 6, after V lost 3 bases and J lost 4 bases. There are 15 residues in the CDR3. Germline V gene sequence: CDR1 MGHRA, CDR2 YSYEKL. Written as DNA, the CDR3 is TGCGCCAGCAGCCAGCCGGGACTAGCGTTATACGAGCAGTACTTC. Its protein is CASSQPGLALYEQYF.

The V gene is TRBV21-1, the J gene TRBJ1-2; the DNA was not used to check the table's D call, TRBD1. TRBV21-1 is noted as a pseudogene. The CDR3 has 15 residues. In DNA, the CDR3 is TGTGCCAGCACCCCCCTCTTGGACAGGAACTATGGCTACACCTTC. Translating gives CASTPLLDRNYGYTF.

The count of this clone is one. The gene calls are TRBV10-1 and TRBJ1-1, with 9 bases lining up with TRBD1. CDR1 and CDR2 (germline): WNHNN, SYGVQD (reference sequence). V lost 2 bases, J lost 0 bases, and 4 bases stayed unmatched. The CDR3 runs to 16 residues. CDR3 bases: TGCGCCAGCAGTGAGAGCCGGGACAGGGTGAACACTGAAGCTTTCTTT. This translates into CASSESRDRVNTEAFF.

There are a few counts of this clone. This chain joins TRBV7-3 and TRBJ1-1, with D unresolved. With 5 bases removed from V and 1 base from J, the gap between germline ends came to 8 bases. Germline CDR1 SGHTA, CDR2 FQGTGA. The CDR3 runs 13 residues. The CDR3 sequence is CASSATANTEAFF. CDR3 DNA: TGTGCCAGCAGCGCCACAGCGAACACTGAAGCTTTCTTT.

This clone was counted a single time. V and J are TRBV10-2 and TRBJ1-5; 8 bases align to TRBD1. V gave up 4 bases and J gave up 5 bases; unmatched junction bases: 7. This CDR3 is 15 amino acids long. Germline CDR1 reads WSHSY; CDR2 reads SAAADI. DNA for the CDR3: TGCGCCAGCAGTGGTCCCGAGACAGGGGATCAGCCCCAGCATTTT. Translating gives CASSGPETGDQPQHF.

The chain employs TRBV7-3 and TRBJ2-1; 12 bases fit TRBD2. Looked up from germline, CDR1 is SGHTA and CDR2 is FQGTGA. The CDR3 spans 15 residues. V lost 5 bases and J lost 9; bases outside the gene matches: 8. The CDR3 DNA follows: TGTGCCAGCAGCCAGTCTAGCGGGAGGGCGGGTGAGCAGTTCTTC. Its protein product is CASSQSSGRAGEQFF. Supplemented by reference TRBV7-3 and TRBJ2-1, the full variable domain reads GAGVSQTPSNKVTEKGKYVELRCDPISGHTALYWYRQSLGQGPEFLIYFQGTGAADDSGLPNDRFFAVRPEGSVSTLKIQRTERGDSAVYLCASSQSSGRAGEQFFGPGTRLTVL.

The chain employs TRBV11-2 and TRBJ2-7, with 7 bases identical to TRBD1. Losses at the gene ends were 5 bases for V and 6 bases for J; bases not matched to a gene: 4. CDR1 and CDR2 (germline): SGHAT, FQNNGV. The CDR3 sequence is 12 residues long. The CDR3, as DNA: TGTGCCAGCAGCCGCAACAGGGGCGAGCAGTACTTC. It translates to CASSRNRGEQYF.

This rearrangement joins TRBV4-1 to TRBJ2-7; D perhaps matches TRBD1 (6 bases). Deletions cut 0 bases from V and 2 bases from J, with 11 bases between. The CDR3 is 15 amino acids. Germline CDR1 is MGHRA and CDR2 is YSYEKL. CDR3 sequence (DNA): TGCGCCAGCAGCCAAGACCACAGGGAGCCCTACGAGCAGTACTTC. This sequence encodes CASSQDHREPYEQYF.